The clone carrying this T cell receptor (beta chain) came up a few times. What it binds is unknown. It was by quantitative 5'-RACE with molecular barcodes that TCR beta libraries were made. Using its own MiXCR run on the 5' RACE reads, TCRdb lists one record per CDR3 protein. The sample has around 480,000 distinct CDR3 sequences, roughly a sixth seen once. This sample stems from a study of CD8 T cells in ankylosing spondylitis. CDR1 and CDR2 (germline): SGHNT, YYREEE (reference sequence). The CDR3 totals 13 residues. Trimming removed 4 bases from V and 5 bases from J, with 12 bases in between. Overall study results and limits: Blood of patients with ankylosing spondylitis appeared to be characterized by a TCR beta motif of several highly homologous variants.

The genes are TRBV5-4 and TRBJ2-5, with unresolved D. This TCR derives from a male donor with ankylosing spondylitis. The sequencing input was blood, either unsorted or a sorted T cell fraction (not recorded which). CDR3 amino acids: CASSPDRRETQYF. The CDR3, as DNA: TGTGCCAGCAGCCCGGACCGTAGGGAGACCCAGTACTTC. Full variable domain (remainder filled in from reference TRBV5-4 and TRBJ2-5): ETGVTQSPTHLIKTRGQQVTLRCSSQSGHNTVSWYQQALGQGPQFIFQYYREEENGRGNFPPRFSGLQFPNYSSELNVNALELDDSALYLCASSPDRRETQYFGPGTRLLVL.